Listed below are T cell receptor beta chains from one sample, sequenced in a study of blood T cell repertoires in COVID-19. Repertoires were generated with immunoSEQ multiplex PCR, while TCRdb's copy carries only in-frame clones and drops some. There are over 200,000 clones in the sample; 88% occur only once, and 0.7% lies in the top ten. The sequenced sample was peripheral blood. All receptors come from a human donor in a cohort sampled during active COVID-19. Both conserved end residues are part of each CDR3. D genes are given only for firm matches.

TRBJ1-5,NA,TRBV7-2,TGTGCCAGCAGCTCTAGGGGGGGAAATCAGCCCCAGCATTTT,CASSSRGGNQPQHF
TRBJ2-7,TRBD2,TRBV5-1,TGCGCCAGCACGGCGGGAGGAAACTACGAGCAGTACTTC,CASTAGGNYEQYF
TRBJ2-6,NA,TRBV10-2,TGCGCCAGCGCCGACACCTCTGGGGCCAACGTCCTGACTTTC,CASADTSGANVLTF
TRBJ2-1,TRBD2,TRBV7-6,TGTGCCAGCAGCTCTCGGGGGGGCTCCTACAATGAGCAGTTCTTC,CASSSRGGSYNEQFF
TRBJ2-7,NA,TRBV18,TGTGCCAGCTCCGCAGGCTACGAGCAGTACTTC,CASSAGYEQYF
TRBJ2-7,NA,TRBV14,TGTGCCAGCAGCCAAGAATCAGCACCGGGTTTTTTAACCTACGAGCAGTACTTC,CASSQESAPGFLTYEQYF
TRBJ2-1,NA,TRBV28,TGTGCCAGCAGTCACAGGGTGGTGGGTAACAATGAGCAGTTCTTC,CASSHRVVGNNEQFF
TRBJ1-6,TRBD1,TRBV5-4,TGTGCCAGCAGACCCGACAGGGCTGTAAGTTCACCCCTCCACTTT,CASRPDRAVSSPLHF
TRBJ1-4,TRBD1,TRBV28,TGTGCCAGCAGTTTAGGGGGTGGGACAGGGGGTCGGAGTGAAAAACTGTTTTTT,CASSLGGGTGGRSEKLFF
TRBJ2-1,TRBD2,TRBV25-1,TGTGCCAGTCGAGCGGGGGGGAATGAGCAGTTCTTC,CASRAGGNEQFF
TRBJ2-7,TRBD1,TRBV6-5,TGTGCCAGCAGCCCAAGACAGGGAGCTTCCTACGAGCAGTACTTC,CASSPRQGASYEQYF
TRBJ2-1,NA,TRBV15,TGTGCCACCAGCAGAAAAGGACTTTCCCGGAGTTACAATGAGCAGTTCTTC,CATSRKGLSRSYNEQFF